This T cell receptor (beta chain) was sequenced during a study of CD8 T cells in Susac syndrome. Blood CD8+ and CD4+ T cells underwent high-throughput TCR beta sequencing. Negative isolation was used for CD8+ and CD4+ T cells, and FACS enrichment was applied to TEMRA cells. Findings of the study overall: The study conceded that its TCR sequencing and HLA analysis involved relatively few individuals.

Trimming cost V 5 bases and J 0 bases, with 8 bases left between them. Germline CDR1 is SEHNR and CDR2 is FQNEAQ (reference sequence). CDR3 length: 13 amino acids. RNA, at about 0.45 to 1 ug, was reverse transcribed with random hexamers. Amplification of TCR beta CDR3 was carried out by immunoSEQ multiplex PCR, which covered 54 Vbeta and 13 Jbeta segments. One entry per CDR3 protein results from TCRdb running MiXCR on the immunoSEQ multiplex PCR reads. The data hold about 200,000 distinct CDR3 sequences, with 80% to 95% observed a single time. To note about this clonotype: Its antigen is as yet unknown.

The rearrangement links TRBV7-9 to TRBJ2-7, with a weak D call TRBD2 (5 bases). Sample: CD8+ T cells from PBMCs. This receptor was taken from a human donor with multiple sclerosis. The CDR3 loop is CASSGRDSYEQYF. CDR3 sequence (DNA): TGTGCCAGCAGCGGACGGGACTCCTACGAGCAGTACTTC.